The 3 T cell receptor beta chains below were found in one sample sequenced in a study of shared clonotypes between healthy human individuals. Only in-frame clones appear in the TCRdb table, and some are missing; sequencing was by immunoSEQ multiplex PCR. The data hold millions of clones, with 85% to 95% observed a single time. Sample: naive CD4+ T cells sorted from blood. Sample subset: CD45RA+ positively selected. These receptors originate from a man between 18 and 35 years old in good health.

The V gene is TRBV30, the J gene TRBJ1-5, with no clear D. The V end was cut by 3 bases, the J end by 1 base, with 19 bases between. The germline gives CDR1 GTSNPN, CDR2 SVGIG (reference sequence). The CDR3 is 17 residues long. CDR3 bases: TGTGCCTGGAGCCTCCCCCCCGGCCGTGGGAGCAATCAGCCCCAGCATTTT. This translates into CAWSLPPGRGSNQPQHF.

The chain joins TRBV5-5 to TRBJ2-7, with D tentatively TRBD2 (5 bases). The length of the CDR3 is 15 residues. The germline V gene has CDR1 SGHKS and CDR2 YYEKEE (reference sequence). Trimming pared 5 bases from V and 4 bases from J, leaving 19 bases between. The CDR3 DNA reads as TGTGCCAGCAGACCGACTACCGGGCCCGGGTACGAGCAGTACTTC. Its translation: CASRPTTGPGYEQYF.

This clone was observed once. The chain uses TRBV11-2 and TRBJ2-7; 9 positions agree with TRBD1. The CDR3 has 15 amino acids. Trimming removed 6 bases from V and 5 bases from J; junction bases left unmatched: 11. Germline assignment: CDR1 SGHAT and CDR2 FQNNGV. The CDR3 here is CASRFPTGGRNEQYF. CDR3 DNA sequence: TGTGCCAGCAGGTTCCCTACAGGGGGCAGGAACGAGCAGTACTTC.